This T cell receptor beta chain was found in a study of blood T cell repertoires in COVID-19. Background on the study: Collection of acute and convalescent COVID-19 samples took place in the United States, Italy and Spain. PBMCs, B-cell-depleted T cells, or T cells provided the cDNA or gDNA that made up the material.

Germline lookup yields CDR1 PRHDT and CDR2 FYEKMQ (reference sequence). V dropped 5 bases and J dropped 7; count of bases not matched to a gene: 16. The CDR3 has 17 residues. In the study's own analysis: Nucleated cell number was recorded as an estimate derived from reference gene primer amplification. Using immunoSEQ multiplex PCR, the repertoire was profiled, and TCRdb retains in-frame clones only, with some absent. The V and J calls and clone size are taken from that table; D and trimming were inferred from the DNA. The data contain more than 100,000 clones, around 81% of them singletons. The J gene is TRBJ1-5, the V gene TRBV13; TRBD1 aligns across 8 bases. Sample: peripheral blood. The sequence derives from a man between 65 and 85 years old with acute or convalescent COVID-19. The CDR3 here is CASSPRAWTGLGQPQHF. CDR3 DNA sequence: TGTGCCAGCAGCCCAAGGGCCTGGACAGGGTTGGGCCAGCCCCAGCATTTT.